This T cell receptor (beta chain) was observed in a study of cytomegalovirus exposure and HLA in healthy donors. PCR involved 60 Vbeta and 13 Jbeta primers. The table came from immunoSEQ multiplex PCR; TCRdb's copy has only in-frame clones and leaves some out. The data show about 130,000 clones, with approximately 83% seen just once and 3% to 3.5% held by the top ten. Trimming removed 0 bases at V and 7 bases at J, with 19 bases between. Germline CDR1 is SGDLS and CDR2 is YYNGEE. The CDR3 extends over 16 amino acids. The specimen sequenced was PBMCs. The V gene is TRBV9, the J gene TRBJ2-5; tentative D call: TRBD1 (6 bases). The source is a man aged 35 to 55 in good health and CMV-seronegative. DNA of the CDR3: TGTGCCAGCAGCGTAGGGTCAGAGGGACCAGGGGTGACCCAGTACTTC. Protein product: CASSVGSEGPGVTQYF.